These 18 T cell receptor beta chains originate from one sample sequenced in a study of blood T cells in healthy people across ages (dated by TCRdb to between 2015 and 2016). The library relied on 5' RACE. TCRdb lists the instrument as Illumina HiSeq 2500. The second PCR ran for roughly 6 to 11 cycles and used a J-beta primer mix along with a sample-barcoded 5' primer. TCRdb took the public reads, trimmed them with fastp at Q25, ran MiXCR for clone calling and kept in-frame beta chains. Entries that share a CDR3 protein sequence are merged under the most common genes and DNA. This sample holds about 830,000 distinct CDR3 sequences; 58% were observed only once. The ten largest make up around 20% of the sample. The sequencing sample was made of blood. The receptors derive from a young man in good health.

The table lists this clonotype with many counts. V gene TRBV7-2 combines with J gene TRBJ2-1, with D possibly being TRBD2 (5 bases). V was pared by 5 bases and J by 5 bases, with 19 bases between. This CDR3 spans 16 amino acids. CDR1 and CDR2 (germline): SGHTA, FQGNSA. CDR3 coding DNA: TGTGCCAGCAGCCCCAAGACTGGACTTGGACACAATGAGCAGTTCTTC. This encodes CASSPKTGLGHNEQFF.

The CDR3 here is CASSQDPVSDPRGYTF. The DNA of the CDR3 is TGCGCCAGCAGCCAAGATCCTGTTTCGGATCCGCGGGGCTACACCTTC. This chain connects TRBV4-3 to TRBJ1-2; no reliable D call. V lost 0 bases and J 8 bases, leaving 19 bases between the germline ends. The germline V gene has CDR1 LGHNA and CDR2 YSLEER. This CDR3 has 16 amino acids.

This clonotype was found a few times. This sequence joins TRBV6-2 or TRBV6-3 and TRBJ1-2; no reliable D call. V lost 5 bases to trimming and J lost 5 bases, with 12 bases between them. CDR1 MNHEY and CDR2 SVGEGT come from the germline V gene. The CDR3 loop spans 13 amino acids. For the CDR3, the DNA is TGTGCCAGCAGTCTAGACCTTCGGTATGGCTACACCTTC. The encoded protein is CASSLDLRYGYTF.

The rearrangement links TRBV12-3 or TRBV12-4 to TRBJ2-7, with D hard to call. This CDR3 spans 13 amino acids. V lost 6 bases and J lost 1, with 10 bases in between. The CDR3: CASRPDWSYEQYF. In DNA form, the CDR3 reads TGTGCCAGCAGGCCCGACTGGTCCTACGAGCAGTACTTC.

The chain combines TRBV20-1 with TRBJ2-7, with a tentative D call TRBD1 (5 bases). V was shortened by 3 bases and J by 4 bases, with 22 bases between the two germline ends. The CDR3 consists of 16 residues. Germline values: CDR1 DFQATT, CDR2 SNEGSKA (reference sequence). The CDR3 is CSASGSRAPVTYEQYF. Written as DNA, the CDR3 is TGCAGTGCTAGTGGGTCCAGGGCCCCCGTTACATACGAGCAGTACTTC.

This clonotype was observed once. The chain joins TRBV4-2 to TRBJ1-2; D not certain. The V end was cut by 2 bases, the J end by 0 bases, with 10 bases between. The germline CDR1 and CDR2 sequences are LGHNA and YNFKEQ. The CDR3 has 15 amino acids. For the CDR3, the DNA is TGTGCCAGCAGCCAAAATGCCAGAGCTAACTATGGCTACACCTTC. Translated, it gives CASSQNARANYGYTF.

The chain has TRBV20-1 and TRBJ2-7, with D possibly matching TRBD1 (6 bases). The V and J ends lost 5 bases and 6 bases respectively, with 14 bases between them. CDR1 is DFQATT, CDR2 SNEGSKA, per germline (reference sequence). The CDR3 has 12 residues. This chain's CDR3 is CSAVSGAVEQYF. The CDR3 DNA sequence: TGCAGTGCTGTCTCAGGGGCGGTCGAGCAGTACTTC.

Notes on this clonotype: A much bigger clone sits one base away, suggesting this may be a read error. The chain carries TRBV7-2 and TRBJ1-2; the D is unclear. The length of the CDR3 is 15 residues. The germline gives CDR1 SGHTA, CDR2 FQGNSA. In DNA, the CDR3 is TGTGCCGGCAGATTCGATCTACAGCCATTTTATGGCTACACCTTC. Protein: CAGRFDLQPFYGYTF.

The CDR3 sequence: CASSGAGYDGYTF. The DNA of the CDR3 is TGTGCCAGCAGTGGCGCAGGATACGATGGCTACACCTTC. The genes are TRBV27 and TRBJ1-2; D gene unclear. From germline, CDR1 is MNHEY and CDR2 SMNVEV (reference sequence). This CDR3 is built from 13 residues. The V gene lost 5 bases and the J gene lost 6 bases, with 13 bases spanning the gap.

At least ten counts were recorded for this clonotype. This chain links TRBV7-3 with TRBJ1-2, with D hard to call. The V gene lost 2 bases and the J gene lost 7 bases, with 14 bases spanning the gap. The CDR3 is 14 residues long. The V gene's germline CDR1 is SGHTA and CDR2 FQGTGA. The CDR3: CASSLLVGDGGYTF. As DNA, the CDR3 is TGTGCCAGCAGCTTACTCGTGGGCGATGGTGGCTACACCTTC.

The chain recombines TRBV6-5 with TRBJ2-3; either TRBD1 or TRBD2 may fit D (6 bases each). V was pared by 6 bases and J by 2 bases, with 15 bases between. The CDR3 is 15 residues long. Germline V gene lookup returns CDR1 MNHEY and CDR2 SVGAGI. CDR3 DNA sequence: TGTGCCAGCAGCCCTAGGGGGGATGCCACAGATACGCAGTATTTT. Residues: CASSPRGDATDTQYF.

The chain carries TRBV5-1 and TRBJ2-5; D unclear. Trimming stripped 4 bases from V and 7 bases from J, with 11 bases between. Germline loops: CDR1 SGHRS, CDR2 YFSETQ. CDR3 length equals 12 residues. The CDR3 coding sequence is TGCGCCAGCAGCCCTAGTGAGGTGACCCAGTACTTC. It codes for CASSPSEVTQYF.

CDR3 nucleotides: TGTGCCAGCATTGGAGGGGGCCGTCGCGAAAAACTGTTTTTT. Protein: CASIGGGRREKLFF. The chain recombines TRBV6-1 with TRBJ1-4, with 7 bases identical to TRBD1. There are 14 residues in the CDR3. J lost 8 bases, V lost 7 bases, and 10 bases had no gene match. CDR1 and CDR2 from the germline V gene are MNHNS and SASEGT.

The chain joins TRBV7-3 to TRBJ2-1; D unresolved. V shed 1 base and J shed 8 bases, with 12 bases lying between them. CDR1 is SGHTA and CDR2 is FQGTGA in the germline V gene. This CDR3 spans 14 amino acids. The DNA of the CDR3 is TGTGCCAGCAGCTTAAATAAATTTTTGGATGAGCAGTTCTTC. This translates into CASSLNKFLDEQFF.

The chain is built from TRBV3-1 and TRBJ2-5; D unresolved. Trimming removed 2 bases from V and 2 bases from J, with 9 bases in between. CDR3 length: 14 residues. Germline V gives CDR1 LGHDT, CDR2 YNNKEL (reference sequence). In nucleotides, the CDR3 is TGTGCCAGCAGCCAATTTATCTCTCAAGAGACCCAGTACTTC. This translates into CASSQFISQETQYF.

This sequence joins TRBV7-2 and TRBJ2-7; D tentatively reads TRBD1 or TRBD2 (5 bases each). Germline V gives CDR1 SGHTA, CDR2 FQGNSA. There are 15 residues in the CDR3. Trimming removed 2 bases at V and 1 base at J, with 12 bases between. The CDR3 nucleotides are TGTGCCAGCAGCTTATTACTGGGACGGTCCTACGAGCAGTACTTC. It yields the protein CASSLLLGRSYEQYF.

This sequence joins TRBV19 and TRBJ1-6; D is undetermined. V lost 4 bases to trimming and J lost 6 bases, with 13 bases between them. CDR1 and CDR2 (germline): LNHDA, SQIVND (reference sequence). The CDR3 spans 15 residues. The CDR3 here is CASSRVRQPNSPLHF. In DNA form, the CDR3 reads TGTGCCAGTAGTAGGGTTCGGCAGCCTAATTCACCCCTCCACTTT.

The chain links TRBV29-1 to TRBJ2-1; a possible D gene is TRBD2 (6 bases). The CDR3 is 16 residues long. CDR1 SQVTM and CDR2 ANQGSEA come from the germline V gene. V was trimmed by 0 bases and J by 3 bases, leaving 15 bases between them. The CDR3 DNA sequence: TGCAGCGTTGAAGAAGGAGGGGAGACGCTCTACAATGAGCAGTTCTTC. It specifies CSVEEGGETLYNEQFF.